One sample yielded the 17 T cell receptor beta chains listed below, sequenced in a study of immune characterization of retroperitoneal liposarcoma. TCRdb itself ran the PCR reads through MiXCR, one entry per CDR3 protein. The sample yields some 3,100 distinct CDR3 sequences, roughly 39% seen once. Source material: tumor tissue. The receptors come from a male donor with retroperitoneal liposarcoma.

V and J are TRBV7-2 and TRBJ2-7, with D hard to call. CDR3 size: 15 residues. Trimming shortened V by 1 base and J by 2 bases, and 12 bases separated the two germline ends. Per the germline V gene, CDR1 is SGHTA and CDR2 is FQGNSA. CDR3 DNA sequence: TGTGCCAGCAGCTTAGTGCTGGGCGGAGCCTACGAGCAGTACTTC. Its translation is CASSLVLGGAYEQYF.

By share, this clonotype ranks as medium-sized. The CDR3, as DNA: TGTGCCAGCAGTGAAAGGGATGAGCAGTTCTTC. It specifies CASSERDEQFF. The genes are TRBV6-1 and TRBJ2-1; D ambiguous. Germline CDR1 and CDR2: MNHNS and SASEGT. The V and J ends lost 2 bases and 8 bases respectively, with 4 bases between them. The CDR3 is 11 residues long.

This clonotype was detected only once. One junction end disagrees with the germline gene, perhaps due to a read error. CDR3 DNA sequence: TGTGCCAGCAGCTTCGGGATGGTTCGTCTCTTC. Encoded protein: CASSFGMVRLF. V is TRBV7-6 and J is TRBJ2-5; a weak D match, TRBD2 (5 bases). In germline, CDR1 is SGHVS, CDR2 FNYEAQ. The CDR3 has 11 residues.

In this sample, this clonotype turned up a few times. The CDR3 protein is CASALTRTYNEQFF. The CDR3 region has the DNA TGTGCCAGCGCGTTGACTAGGACCTACAATGAGCAGTTCTTC. The chain carries TRBV7-8 and TRBJ2-1; a weak D match, TRBD2 (6 bases). The CDR3 covers 14 residues. V gave up 8 bases and J gave up 2 bases, with 13 bases separating them. Germline V gene sequence: CDR1 SGHVS, CDR2 FQNEAQ.

This chain links TRBV6-6 with TRBJ2-5; 12 bases are shared with TRBD2. The CDR3 has 17 residues. V was pared by 2 bases and J by 2 bases, with 6 bases of the junction left unmatched. Germline V gives CDR1 MNHNY, CDR2 SVGAGI (reference sequence). CDR3 sequence: CASSYRRGTSGQETQYF. In DNA, the CDR3 is TGTGCCAGCAGTTACCGCCGAGGGACTAGCGGGCAAGAGACCCAGTACTTC.

The table lists this clonotype with many counts. The chain couples TRBV6-4 to TRBJ2-1, with a weak D call TRBD2 (5 bases). Trimming stripped 0 bases from V and 0 bases from J, with 9 bases between. CDR3 size: 16 residues. Germline V CDR1 and CDR2: MRHNA, SNTAGT. The CDR3 spells CASSDSIRGSYNEQFF. DNA of the CDR3: TGTGCCAGCAGTGACTCGATCCGGGGCTCCTACAATGAGCAGTTCTTC.

The chain uses TRBV12-3 or TRBV12-4 and TRBJ2-5; no firm D call. Trimming shortened V by 2 bases and J by 11 bases, and 18 bases separated the two germline ends. The CDR3 extends over 14 amino acids. Written as DNA, the CDR3 is TGTGCCAGCAGTTTATATTTGGGTTACAATGAGCAGTACTTC. The encoded protein is CASSLYLGYNEQYF.

V and J are TRBV7-2 and TRBJ2-1, with 14 bases aligning to TRBD2. The length of the CDR3 is 15 residues. The V gene end was trimmed by 6 bases and the J gene end by 9 bases; junction bases not matched to a gene: 7. Germline V gene lookup returns CDR1 SGHTA and CDR2 FQGNSA. Here the CDR3 reads CASREGLAGGGEQFF. In nucleotides, the CDR3 is TGTGCCAGCAGAGAAGGACTAGCGGGGGGAGGTGAGCAGTTCTTC.

This clonotype has just a few counts. The chain recombines TRBV6-1 with TRBJ2-1; 7 positions match TRBD1. The CDR3 length is 20 residues. Germline CDR1 is MNHNS and CDR2 is SASEGT. Losses at the gene ends were 5 bases for V and 1 base for J; bases not matched to a gene: 20. CDR3 coding DNA: TGTGCCAGCAGTTACCGGGACAGAAGACAGAAACTGATATCCTACAATGAGCAGTTCTTC. The encoded protein is CASSYRDRRQKLISYNEQFF.

This clonotype was observed a handful of times. Possible read error: a much larger clone is one base away. The CDR3 here is CASSLAKEMVCEQYF. The DNA for the CDR3 is TGCGCCAGCAGCTTGGCCAAGGAAATGGTTTGTGAGCAGTACTTC. The chain joins TRBV5-1 to TRBJ2-1; D is undetermined. The J call may be mistaken, given a closer DNA end match to TRBJ2-7. This CDR3 spans 15 amino acids. Germline V gives CDR1 SGHRS, CDR2 YFSETQ.

This clonotype was recorded only once. The chain has TRBV4-2 and TRBJ2-5; 9 nucleotides align to TRBD1. The DNA end favors TRBJ2-7, so the J call may be wrong. This CDR3 has 15 residues. Germline V gene sequence: CDR1 LGHNA, CDR2 YNFKEQ. The CDR3 nucleotides read TGTGCCAGCAGCCAAGGACAGGGGGATCACCACGAGCAGTACTTC. Translated: CASSQGQGDHHEQYF.

By sample fraction, this clonotype is medium-sized. The V call is TRBV6-1, the J call TRBJ1-1, with TRBD1 identical over 7 bases. The CDR3 sequence is 15 residues long. CDR1 and CDR2 (germline): MNHNS, SASEGT. V lost 5 bases and J lost 3; bases outside the gene matches: 9. The CDR3 loop reads CASSPLRQGHTEAFF. Written as DNA, the CDR3 is TGTGCCAGCAGTCCTCTGAGACAGGGCCACACTGAAGCTTTCTTT.

This clonotype was counted once. The rearrangement joins TRBV6-5 to TRBJ2-3; TRBD1 is a possible D gene (5 bases). CDR1 MNHEY and CDR2 SVGAGI come from the germline V gene. The CDR3 contains 16 residues. The V end lost 0 bases, the J end lost 1 base, and 11 bases lay between the germline ends. CDR3 protein: CASSYSWGGGTDTQYF. CDR3 in DNA: TGTGCCAGCAGTTACTCATGGGGCGGAGGCACAGATACGCAGTATTTT.

This clonotype was picked up a small number of times. The chain links TRBV6-1 to TRBJ2-2; D is undetermined. Germline V gene sequence: CDR1 MNHNS, CDR2 SASEGT. The V end was cut by 5 bases, the J end by 6 bases, with 7 bases between. The CDR3 is made up of 12 amino acids. CDR3 protein: CASSPVSGELFF. As DNA, the CDR3 is TGTGCCAGCAGTCCGGTCTCCGGGGAGCTGTTTTTT.

This clonotype was seen repeatedly, ten times or more. This chain uses TRBV7-8 with TRBJ2-1; D unclear. V lost 4 bases to trimming and J lost 0 bases, with 13 bases between them. Germline-derived CDR1 and CDR2 are SGHVS and FQNEAQ. This CDR3 has 16 amino acids. The CDR3 DNA sequence: TGTGCCAGCAGCTCAAGCCGCTTTGTCTCCTACAATGAGCAGTTCTTC. It translates to CASSSSRFVSYNEQFF.

V is TRBV6-1 and J is TRBJ2-1, with 7 bases that match TRBD2. The end of the DNA fits TRBJ2-7 better, so the J call may be wrong. The CDR3 extends over 15 amino acids. Germline CDR1 MNHNS, CDR2 SASEGT. CDR3 protein: CASSFYKGRVNEQYF. CDR3 in DNA: TGTGCCAGCAGTTTTTACAAGGGGAGGGTCAATGAGCAGTACTTC.

This clonotype is classed as medium-sized. The chain recombines TRBV7-2 with TRBJ2-3; D uncertain. CDR1 and CDR2 (germline): SGHTA, FQGNSA. V lost 5 bases, J lost 2 bases, and 5 bases lay in between. This CDR3 is built from 12 residues. The CDR3 is CASSIHTDTQYF. CDR3 bases: TGTGCCAGCAGCATACACACAGATACGCAGTATTTT.